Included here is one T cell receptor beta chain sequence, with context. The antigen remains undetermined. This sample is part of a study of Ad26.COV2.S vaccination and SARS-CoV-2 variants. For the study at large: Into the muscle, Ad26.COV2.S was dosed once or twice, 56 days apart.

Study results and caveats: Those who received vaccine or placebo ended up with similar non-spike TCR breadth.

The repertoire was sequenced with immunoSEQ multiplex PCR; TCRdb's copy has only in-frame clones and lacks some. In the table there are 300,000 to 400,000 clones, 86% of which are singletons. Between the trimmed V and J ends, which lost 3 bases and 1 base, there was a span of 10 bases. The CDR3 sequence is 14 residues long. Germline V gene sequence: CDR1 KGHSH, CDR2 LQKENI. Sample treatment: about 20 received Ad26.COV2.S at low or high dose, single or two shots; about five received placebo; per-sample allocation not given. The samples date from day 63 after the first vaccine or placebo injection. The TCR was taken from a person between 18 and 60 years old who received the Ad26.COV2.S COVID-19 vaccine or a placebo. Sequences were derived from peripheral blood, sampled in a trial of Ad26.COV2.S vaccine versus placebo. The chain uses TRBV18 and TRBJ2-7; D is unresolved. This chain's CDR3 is CASSPPIGSYEQYF. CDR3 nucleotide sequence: TGTGCCAGCTCACCCCCAATAGGGTCCTACGAGCAGTACTTC. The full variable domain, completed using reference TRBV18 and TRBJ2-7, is NAGVMQNPRHLVRRRGQEARLRCSPMKGHSHVYWYRQLPEEGLKFMVYLQKENIIDESGMPKERFSAEFPKEGPSILRIQQVVRGDSAAYFCASSPPIGSYEQYFGPGTRLTVT.